What follows are 20 T cell receptor beta chains derived from one specimen sequenced in a study of cytomegalovirus exposure and HLA in healthy donors. PCR employed 60 Vbeta and 13 Jbeta primers. Clones were sequenced by immunoSEQ multiplex PCR, and TCRdb holds only the in-frame ones, with some missing. The repertoire holds some 110,000 clones, with approximately 72% as singletons. The sequenced material came from PBMCs. Receptors originate from a young man in good health and CMV-seronegative.

The sample holds a few counts of this clone. The J gene is TRBJ2-1, the V gene TRBV6-5, with D possibly being TRBD2 (6 bases). This CDR3 has 13 residues. CDR1 and CDR2 from the germline V gene are MNHEY and SVGAGI. V was clipped by 2 bases and J by 8 bases, with 10 bases between them. CDR3 in DNA: TGTGCCAGCAGTTACCCGACTAGTTATGAGCAGTTCTTC. It codes for CASSYPTSYEQFF.

The chain carries TRBV11-2 and TRBJ1-4; D remains ambiguous. This CDR3 is built from 13 residues. The V gene lost 0 bases and the J gene lost 13 bases, with 12 bases spanning the gap. Germline CDR1 SGHAT, CDR2 FQNNGV. The CDR3 here is CASSLDWSGRLFF. Written as DNA, the CDR3 is TGTGCCAGCAGCTTAGATTGGAGTGGTAGACTGTTTTTT.

In this sample, this clone turned up once. The chain couples TRBV2 to TRBJ1-1; 7 positions agree with TRBD1. Germline CDR1 and CDR2: SNHLY and FYNNEI. The CDR3 totals 13 residues. V lost 10 bases to trimming and J lost 0 bases; unmatched junction nucleotides: 5. In DNA, the CDR3 is TGTGCCAAACAGGGGCCTCTGAACACTGAAGCTTTCTTT. Encoded protein: CAKQGPLNTEAFF.

The rearrangement joins TRBV6-1 to TRBJ1-2; 9 nucleotides align to TRBD1. Germline V gene data show CDR1 as MNHNS and CDR2 as SASEGT. The length of the CDR3 is 13 residues. J was trimmed by 7 bases and V by 6 bases; bases with no gene match: 6. CDR3 sequence reads: CASSPDRGSGYTF. The CDR3 region has the DNA TGTGCCAGCAGCCCGGACAGGGGAAGTGGCTACACCTTC.

The CDR3 DNA reads TGTGCCAGCAGCCACACCTCAGGGGATGGAGATACGCAGTATTTT. Translating gives CASSHTSGDGDTQYF. This rearrangement joins TRBV7-2 to TRBJ2-3; a weak D match, TRBD1 (6 bases). In germline, CDR1 is SGHTA, CDR2 FQGNSA. V lost 5 bases to trimming and J lost 5 bases, with 17 bases between them. This CDR3 contains 15 residues.

As for this clone: The junction and the germline gene differ at one end; a read error may be behind it. This sample includes further DNA sequences coding for the same CDR3. The chain carries TRBV4-2 and TRBJ2-7; no reliable D call. The CDR3 totals 13 residues. Germline V gives CDR1 LGHNA, CDR2 YNFKEQ. The CDR3, as DNA: TGTGCCAGCAGTCAAGAAGGTAGGAGAGAGCAGTACTTC. Its protein product is CASSQEGRREQYF.

This chain connects TRBV4-2 to TRBJ2-3; TRBD2 aligns across 9 bases. Losses at the gene ends were 4 bases for V and 2 bases for J; bases not matched to a gene: 10. There are 17 residues in the CDR3. From germline, CDR1 is LGHNA and CDR2 YNFKEQ. CDR3 protein: CASSPWGIAGDTDTQYF. The CDR3 DNA reads TGTGCCAGCAGCCCCTGGGGCATAGCGGGAGACACAGATACGCAGTATTTT.

The chain couples TRBV2 to TRBJ1-2; D may be TRBD1 (6 bases). Germline CDR1 is SNHLY and CDR2 is FYNNEI. CDR3 length: 13 amino acids. Deletions cut 1 base from V and 5 bases from J, with 8 bases between. The chain's CDR3 is CASSEGTGYGYTF. DNA of the CDR3: TGTGCCAGCAGTGAAGGAACAGGGTATGGCTACACCTTC.

The V call is TRBV27, the J call TRBJ1-1, with TRBD1 matching 7 bases. Germline trimming cut 3 bases from V and 8 bases from J; bases unmatched to any gene: 6. Germline lookup yields CDR1 MNHEY and CDR2 SMNVEV (reference sequence). The CDR3 has 13 amino acids. The CDR3 spells CASSFQTGQEAFF. The CDR3, as DNA: TGTGCCAGCAGTTTCCAGACAGGGCAAGAAGCTTTCTTT.

The sample holds one count of this clone. The chain employs TRBV27 and TRBJ2-3; 10 bases fit TRBD2. V lost 6 bases and J lost 7; bases outside the gene matches: 13. The germline V gene has CDR1 MNHEY and CDR2 SMNVEV (reference sequence). The CDR3 has 16 residues. This CDR3 reads CASRPHPSGGRYTQYF. The CDR3 DNA is TGTGCCAGCAGACCCCATCCTAGCGGGGGCCGGTATACGCAGTATTTT.

V and J are TRBV7-9 and TRBJ1-5, with D possibly matching TRBD1 (6 bases). Germline loops: CDR1 SEHNR, CDR2 FQNEAQ (reference sequence). Trimming pared 5 bases from V and 5 bases from J, leaving 10 bases between. This CDR3 is 13 amino acids long. In DNA form, the CDR3 reads TGTGCCAGCAGCCGAGGGGGGGATCAGCCCCAGCATTTT. Translation: CASSRGGDQPQHF.

The chain has TRBV7-9 and TRBJ2-7; 10 nucleotides align to TRBD2. Germline values: CDR1 SEHNR, CDR2 FQNEAQ (reference sequence). The CDR3 totals 17 residues. J gave up 3 bases and V 1 base, and 9 bases lay outside the gene matches. The CDR3 loop is CASSLDSLAGVFYEQYF. In nucleotides, the CDR3 is TGTGCCAGCAGCTTAGATAGTCTAGCGGGAGTTTTCTACGAGCAGTACTTC.

This sequence joins TRBV5-1 and TRBJ2-7; 8 bases match TRBD1. The V gene's germline CDR1 is SGHRS and CDR2 YFSETQ. With V trimmed by 0 bases and J by 3 bases, 8 bases remained unmatched. The CDR3 is 16 residues long. Here the CDR3 reads CASSLAPGGAGYEQYF. The CDR3 coding sequence is TGCGCCAGCAGCTTGGCCCCAGGGGGCGCGGGCTACGAGCAGTACTTC.

The rearrangement uses TRBV27 and TRBJ2-7; D may be TRBD1 (6 bases). This CDR3 spans 14 amino acids. V was clipped by 4 bases and J by 4 bases, with 14 bases between them. The germline V gene has CDR1 MNHEY and CDR2 SMNVEV (reference sequence). The CDR3 sequence is CASSWGKRGYEQYF. CDR3 sequence (DNA): TGTGCCAGCAGTTGGGGGAAGAGGGGGTACGAGCAGTACTTC.

CDR3 DNA: TGTGCCAGCAGCTCCCTCGGCGGGAGATGGTACAATGAGCAGTTCTTC. It yields the protein CASSSLGGRWYNEQFF. The chain recombines TRBV5-4 with TRBJ2-1; 7 positions agree with TRBD2. The CDR3 is 16 residues long. With 3 bases clipped from V and 4 bases from J, the junction kept 10 bases outside the gene matches. Germline V gene data show CDR1 as SGHNT and CDR2 as YYREEE (reference sequence).

This chain joins TRBV15 and TRBJ2-1, with 7 bases aligning to TRBD2. Unmatched junction bases numbered 8, after V lost 6 bases and J lost 6 bases. The length of the CDR3 is 14 residues. CDR1 and CDR2 from the germline V gene are LNHNV and YYDKDF (reference sequence). This CDR3 is CATRAGRVANEQFF. The CDR3 DNA follows: TGTGCCACCAGGGCAGGGAGGGTGGCCAATGAGCAGTTCTTC.

This chain connects TRBV4-2 to TRBJ2-7; 8 bases are a match to TRBD1. Trimming removed 0 bases from V and 3 bases from J; junction bases left unmatched: 4. CDR1 and CDR2 from the germline V gene are LGHNA and YNFKEQ. CDR3 length: 15 amino acids. CDR3 region: CASSQEGQVGYEQYF. The CDR3 DNA sequence: TGTGCCAGCAGCCAAGAGGGACAGGTTGGCTACGAGCAGTACTTC.

The V gene is TRBV28, the J gene TRBJ1-5; D unclear. The CDR3 covers 16 residues. Trimming shortened V by 6 bases and J by 2 bases, and 17 bases separated the two germline ends. CDR1 is MDHEN and CDR2 is SYDVKM in the germline V gene. The CDR3 reads CASRTGGFSGNQPQHF. DNA for the CDR3: TGTGCCAGCAGGACCGGAGGGTTTTCGGGCAATCAGCCCCAGCATTTT.

This chain links TRBV18 with TRBJ2-2; D is unresolved. Germline V gene sequence: CDR1 KGHSH, CDR2 LQKENI. CDR3 length equals 14 residues. Trimming removed 4 bases from V and 0 bases from J, with 6 bases in between. The CDR3 spells CASSRGANTGELFF. CDR3 DNA sequence: TGTGCCAGCTCACGAGGCGCGAACACCGGGGAGCTGTTTTTT.

The rearrangement joins TRBV30 to TRBJ2-3, with D perhaps matching TRBD2 (5 bases). The ends were cut back, 1 base at V and 5 bases at J, with 19 bases in the middle. This CDR3 region has 16 residues. Germline CDR1 GTSNPN, CDR2 SVGIG (reference sequence). The CDR3 DNA follows: TGTGCCTGGAGTGGGGCTCGAGGCGACGGAGGAGATACGCAGTATTTT. It codes for CAWSGARGDGGDTQYF.